The TCR beta chain under discussion was sequenced for a study of human T cells and chemical hapten exposure. For the study at large: Doses of diphenylcyclopropenone went to the patients' scalps weekly throughout the roughly 22-week study.

The V gene's germline CDR1 is MDHEN and CDR2 SYDVKM. Deletions cut 4 bases from V and 8 bases from J, with 11 bases between. The CDR3 runs to 12 residues. In regard to this clonotype: Antigen unknown.

Time point defined: patch test 3, about 24 weeks after DPC sensitization. Treatment denoted: therapeutic diphenylcyclopropenone sensitization with weekly scalp DPC. Prior to application of each patch test, blood was drawn. General study results and limits: DPC sensitization did not alter TCRs above 1 in 1000 frequency.

As the library was built, unique molecular identifiers were attached to individual cDNA molecules. TCRdb used MiXCR to reprocess the RACE reads, holding one entry per CDR3 protein. Among 130,000 or so distinct CDR3 sequences listed, over 9% were seen once. The gene calls are TRBV28 and TRBJ1-1; no clear D gene. The sequence was obtained from a woman in her forties or fifties with alopecia areata. Some clones in this sample may be carry-over from other donors' samples. The specimen was whole blood, collected in connection with sensitization to the hapten diphenylcyclopropenone (DPC). The DNA for the CDR3 is TGTGCCAGCAGTTCCAGGACGGGGGAAGCTTTCTTT. Its protein is CASSSRTGEAFF.